This T cell receptor beta chain was sequenced in a study of tumor-infiltrating lymphocytes in oesophageal squamous cell carcinoma. The CDR3 is 14 residues long. From germline, CDR1 is MNHNS and CDR2 SASEGT. MiXCR, run by TCRdb on the PCR reads, gives a single entry per CDR3 protein. The sample lists 15,000 to 20,000 distinct CDR3 sequences, roughly two fifths occurring once. With regard to this clonotype: Since a much larger clone is just one base distant, this may be a read error.

The genes are TRBV6-1 and TRBJ1-2; D ambiguous. Sequenced input: normal esophageal tissue next to the tumor. This clonotype was sampled from a male donor with esophageal squamous cell carcinoma. The CDR3 DNA reads as TGTCCCAGCAGCCCACTGGGTCCGAGGGATGGCTACACCTTC. The encoded protein is CPSSPLGPRDGYTF.